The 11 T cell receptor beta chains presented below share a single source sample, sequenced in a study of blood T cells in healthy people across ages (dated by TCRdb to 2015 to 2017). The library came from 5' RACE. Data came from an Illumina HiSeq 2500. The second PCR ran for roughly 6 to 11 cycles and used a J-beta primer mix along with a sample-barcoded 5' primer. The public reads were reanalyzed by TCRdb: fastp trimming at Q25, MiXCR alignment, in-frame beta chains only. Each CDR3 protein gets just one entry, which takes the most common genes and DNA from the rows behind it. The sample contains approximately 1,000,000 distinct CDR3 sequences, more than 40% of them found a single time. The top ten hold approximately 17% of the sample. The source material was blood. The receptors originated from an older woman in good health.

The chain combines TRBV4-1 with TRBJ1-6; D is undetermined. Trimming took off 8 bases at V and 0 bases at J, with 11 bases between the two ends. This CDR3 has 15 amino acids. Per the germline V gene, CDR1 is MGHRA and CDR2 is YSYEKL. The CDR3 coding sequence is TGCGCCAGCGGCCCTCCAGCCTCCTATAATTCACCCCTCCACTTT. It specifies CASGPPASYNSPLHF.

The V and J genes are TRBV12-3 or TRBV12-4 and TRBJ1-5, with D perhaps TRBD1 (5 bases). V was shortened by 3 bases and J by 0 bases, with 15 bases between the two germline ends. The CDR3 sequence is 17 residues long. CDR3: CASSFVLGGYSNQPQHF. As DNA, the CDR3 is TGTGCCAGCAGTTTCGTCCTCGGGGGGTATAGCAATCAGCCCCAGCATTTT.

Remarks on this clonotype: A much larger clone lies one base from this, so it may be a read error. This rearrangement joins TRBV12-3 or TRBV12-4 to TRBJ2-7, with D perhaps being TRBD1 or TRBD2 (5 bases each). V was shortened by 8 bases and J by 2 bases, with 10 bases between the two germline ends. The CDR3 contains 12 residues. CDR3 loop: CASVRGTYEQYF. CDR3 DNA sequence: TGTGCCAGCGTCCGGGGCACCTACGAGCAGTACTTC.

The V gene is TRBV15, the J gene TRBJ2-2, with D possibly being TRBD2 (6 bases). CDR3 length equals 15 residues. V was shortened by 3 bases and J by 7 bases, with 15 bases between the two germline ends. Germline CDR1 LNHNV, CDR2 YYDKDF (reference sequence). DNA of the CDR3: TGTGCCACCAGCAGTTGGGGCGGGGACGTCGGGGAGCTGTTTTTT. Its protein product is CATSSWGGDVGELFF.

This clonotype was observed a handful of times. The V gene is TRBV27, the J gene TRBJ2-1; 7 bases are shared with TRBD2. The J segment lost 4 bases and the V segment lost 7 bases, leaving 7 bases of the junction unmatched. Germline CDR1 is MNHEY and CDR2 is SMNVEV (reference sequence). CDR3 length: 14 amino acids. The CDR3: CASTKAGLYNEQFF. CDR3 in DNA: TGTGCCAGCACCAAAGCGGGGTTATACAATGAGCAGTTCTTC.

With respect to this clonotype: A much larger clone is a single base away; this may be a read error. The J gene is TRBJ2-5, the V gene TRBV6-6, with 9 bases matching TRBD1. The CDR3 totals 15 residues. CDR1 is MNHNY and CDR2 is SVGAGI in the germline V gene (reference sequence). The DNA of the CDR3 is TGTGCCGGCAGCCTGGGACAGGGATTGGGAGAGACCCAGTACTTC. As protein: CAGSLGQGLGETQYF.

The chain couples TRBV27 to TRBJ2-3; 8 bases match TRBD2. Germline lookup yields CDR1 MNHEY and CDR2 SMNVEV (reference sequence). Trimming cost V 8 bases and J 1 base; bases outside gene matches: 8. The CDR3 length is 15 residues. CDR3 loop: CASAGGGRRTDTQYF. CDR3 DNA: TGTGCCAGCGCCGGGGGGGGGCGTCGCACAGATACGCAGTATTTT.

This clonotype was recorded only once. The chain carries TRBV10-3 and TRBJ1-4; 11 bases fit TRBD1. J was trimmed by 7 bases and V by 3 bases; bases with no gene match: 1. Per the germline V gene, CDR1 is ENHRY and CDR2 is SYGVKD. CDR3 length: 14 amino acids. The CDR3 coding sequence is TGTGCCATCAGTGACGGGACAGGGGGTGAAAAACTGTTTTTT. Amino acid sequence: CAISDGTGGEKLFF.

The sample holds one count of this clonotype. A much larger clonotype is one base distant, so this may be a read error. The CDR3 protein is CASSRGTSGRYEQYF. CDR3 bases: TGTGCCAGCAGCCGCGGGACTAGCGGGAGATACGAGCAGTACTTC. The chain links TRBV3-1 to TRBJ2-1; TRBD2 aligns across 14 bases. The J call is doubtful: the DNA matches TRBJ2-7 better. The CDR3 sequence is 15 residues long. Germline V CDR1 and CDR2: LGHDT, YNNKEL (reference sequence).

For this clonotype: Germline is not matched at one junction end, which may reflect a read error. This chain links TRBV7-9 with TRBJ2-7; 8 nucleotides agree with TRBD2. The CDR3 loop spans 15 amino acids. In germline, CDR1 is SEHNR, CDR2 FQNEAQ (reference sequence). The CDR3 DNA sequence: TGTGCCAGCAGCAAAAGAGCGGGAGTGTCCTACGAGCTGTACTTC. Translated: CASSKRAGVSYELYF.

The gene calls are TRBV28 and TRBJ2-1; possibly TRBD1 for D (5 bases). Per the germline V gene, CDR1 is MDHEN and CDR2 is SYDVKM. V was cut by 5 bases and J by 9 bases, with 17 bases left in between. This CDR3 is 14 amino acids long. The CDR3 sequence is CASSTHRLFGEQFF. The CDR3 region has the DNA TGTGCCAGCAGTACCCACAGGTTATTCGGTGAGCAGTTCTTC.